These 30 T cell receptor beta chains share one sample of origin, sequenced in a study of neurological immune-mediated disorders (dated by TCRdb to about 2019). The library was generated by 5' RACE. The reads were generated on an Illumina HiSeq 2500. The public reads were reanalyzed by TCRdb: fastp trimming at Q25, MiXCR alignment, in-frame beta chains only. Each entry merges the rows of one CDR3 protein and shows their most common DNA and genes. The sample records more than 50,000 distinct CDR3 sequences, 11% of which are singletons. The ten largest make up less than 2% of the sample. Sequenced material: PBMCs. These receptor sequences come from a man aged 60 to 75 in good health.

This clonotype occurred many times. The V call is TRBV5-1, the J call TRBJ2-2; tentative D call: TRBD1 (5 bases). The CDR3 runs to 16 residues. Trimming removed 2 bases at V and 2 bases at J, with 13 bases between. Germline assignment: CDR1 SGHRS and CDR2 YFSETQ. The CDR3 region is CASSFRPDKNTGELFF. CDR3 bases: TGCGCCAGCAGCTTCCGACCGGACAAAAACACCGGGGAGCTGTTTTTT.

This clonotype was detected ten times or more. The rearrangement joins TRBV10-3 to TRBJ1-1; 9 bases agree with TRBD1. The J segment lost 1 base and the V segment lost 8 bases, leaving 11 bases of the junction unmatched. CDR3 size: 16 residues. CDR1 and CDR2 from the germline V gene are ENHRY and SYGVKD. CDR3 in DNA: TGTGCCATCGGTGGACAGGGGCCGACAGGGAACACTGAAGCTTTCTTT. Residues: CAIGGQGPTGNTEAFF.

This clonotype came up a few times. CDR3 sequence: CASSPRKGNQPQHF. In nucleotides, the CDR3 is TGTGCCAGCAGCCCAAGAAAGGGCAATCAGCCCCAGCATTTT. V usage is TRBV28 and J usage is TRBJ1-5, with D hard to call. V was pared by 6 bases and J by 2 bases, with 11 bases between. The CDR3 covers 14 residues. CDR1 is MDHEN and CDR2 is SYDVKM in the germline V gene.

In its sample, this clonotype was seen many times. This rearrangement joins TRBV20-1 to TRBJ2-3; 10 bases are a match to TRBD2. The germline V gene encodes CDR1 DFQATT and CDR2 SNEGSKA (reference sequence). Trimming took 5 bases from V and 3 from J; bases not matched to a gene: 5. The CDR3 has 14 residues. Written as DNA, the CDR3 is TGCAGTGCTCCACCGGGACTAGCGACAGATACGCAGTATTTT. Its translation is CSAPPGLATDTQYF.

This clonotype was recorded at least ten times. The chain couples TRBV20-1 to TRBJ1-5; 9 positions match TRBD1. Germline lookup yields CDR1 DFQATT and CDR2 SNEGSKA (reference sequence). The CDR3 totals 14 residues. J lost 4 bases, V lost 5 bases, and 6 bases had no gene match. The CDR3 DNA reads as TGCAGTGCTCGGCAGGACAGGGGAAATCAGCCCCAGCATTTT. This translates into CSARQDRGNQPQHF.

Many counts were recorded for this clonotype. This chain uses TRBV4-3 with TRBJ2-1; TRBD2 aligns across 9 bases. J was trimmed by 4 bases and V by 2 bases; bases with no gene match: 0. There are 14 residues in the CDR3. The V gene's germline CDR1 is LGHNA and CDR2 YSLEER. CDR3 in amino acids: CASSQLAGYNEQFF. The CDR3 DNA follows: TGCGCCAGCAGCCAACTAGCGGGGTACAATGAGCAGTTCTTC.

This clonotype came up many times. The V and J genes are TRBV5-1 and TRBJ1-2; 7 bases map to TRBD1. CDR3 length equals 15 residues. Germline-derived CDR1 and CDR2 are SGHRS and YFSETQ. V lost 4 bases and J lost 7; bases outside the gene matches: 13. CDR3 loop: CASSIGPDRETGYTF. The DNA for the CDR3 is TGCGCCAGCAGCATTGGACCAGACAGGGAGACTGGCTACACCTTC.

This clonotype was recorded many times. This chain joins TRBV7-2 and TRBJ1-4, with D possibly TRBD1 on 5 matching bases. V gave up 5 bases and J gave up 1 base, with 8 bases separating them. The CDR3 is 14 residues long. The germline V gene encodes CDR1 SGHTA and CDR2 FQGNSA. CDR3 sequence (DNA): TGTGCCAGCAGCCCTCAGGGAACTAATGAAAAACTGTTTTTT. Translation: CASSPQGTNEKLFF. Supplemented by reference TRBV7-2 and TRBJ1-4, the full variable domain reads GAGVSQSPSNKVTEKGKDVELRCDPISGHTALYWYRQSLGQGLEFLIYFQGNSAPDKSGLPSDRFSAERTGGSVSTLTIQRTQQEDSAVYLCASSPQGTNEKLFFGSGTQLSVL.

This clonotype was found many times. This chain connects TRBV5-6 to TRBJ1-1; D remains unclear. Trimming took off 7 bases at V and 1 base at J, with 17 bases between the two ends. From germline, CDR1 is SGHDT and CDR2 YYEEEE. The CDR3 loop spans 15 amino acids. CDR3 loop: CASASFTPPNTEAFF. For the CDR3, the DNA is TGTGCCAGCGCCTCTTTTACCCCGCCGAACACTGAAGCTTTCTTT.

This clonotype has a count of ten or more. The chain carries TRBV5-6 and TRBJ2-7; either TRBD1 or TRBD2 may fit D (5 bases each). Germline loops: CDR1 SGHDT, CDR2 YYEEEE. V dropped 5 bases and J dropped 9 bases, with 15 bases sitting between them. This CDR3 comprises 12 residues. The CDR3 region has the DNA TGTGCCAGCAGGATTTTTGGGGGACGGCAGTACTTC. The encoded protein is CASRIFGGRQYF. The full variable domain, with the rest looked up from reference TRBV5-6 and TRBJ2-7, is DAGVTQSPTHLIKTRGQQVTLRCSPKSGHDTVSWYQQALGQGPQFIFQYYEEEERQRGNFPDRFSGHQFPNYSSELNVNALLLGDSALYLCASRIFGGRQYFGPGTRLTVT.

The rearrangement uses TRBV18 and TRBJ2-1, with D perhaps TRBD1 or TRBD2 (5 bases each). Looked up from germline, CDR1 is KGHSH and CDR2 is LQKENI. This CDR3 comprises 13 residues. V was cut by 0 bases and J by 10 bases, with 10 bases left in between. In DNA form, the CDR3 reads TGTGCCAGCTCACCACCGGGGGTCCGGGAGCAGTTCTTC. As protein: CASSPPGVREQFF. Together with reference TRBV18 and TRBJ2-1, the CDR3 gives the full variable domain: NAGVMQNPRHLVRRRGQEARLRCSPMKGHSHVYWYRQLPEEGLKFMVYLQKENIIDESGMPKERFSAEFPKEGPSILRIQQVVRGDSAAYFCASSPPGVREQFFGPGTRLTVL.

The sample holds many counts of this clonotype. The V gene is TRBV7-2, the J gene TRBJ2-3; a possible D gene is TRBD1 (5 bases). The CDR3 is 14 residues long. V was clipped by 1 base and J by 6 bases, with 11 bases between them. The germline CDR1 and CDR2 sequences are SGHTA and FQGNSA. CDR3 in amino acids: CASSLGGSGDTQYF. The CDR3 coding sequence is TGTGCCAGCAGCTTAGGCGGTTCAGGGGATACGCAGTATTTT.

Ten or more counts support this clonotype. The chain carries TRBV7-8 and TRBJ1-1, with TRBD1 matching 7 bases. The CDR3 has 16 amino acids. The V segment lost 4 bases and the J segment 0 bases; nucleotides outside the gene matches: 8. The V gene's germline CDR1 is SGHVS and CDR2 FQNEAQ. The CDR3 sequence: CASSSPGGGMNTEAFF. Here the CDR3 DNA reads TGTGCCAGCAGCTCCCCGGGAGGGGGCATGAACACTGAAGCTTTCTTT.

This clonotype was observed at least ten times. This chain links TRBV6-5 with TRBJ2-4; a possible D gene is TRBD1 (7 bases). From germline, CDR1 is MNHEY and CDR2 SVGAGI. V lost 0 bases and J 3 bases, leaving 9 bases between the germline ends. The CDR3 sequence is 15 residues long. CDR3 sequence reads: CASSYSQGGKNIQYF. The CDR3 bases are TGTGCCAGCAGTTACTCTCAGGGGGGCAAAAACATTCAGTACTTC.

This clonotype was seen at least ten times. The chain uses TRBV5-1 and TRBJ2-5; a weak D match, TRBD2 (7 bases). The CDR3 length is 17 residues. V lost 0 bases to trimming and J lost 2 bases, with 17 bases between them. CDR1 and CDR2 from the germline V gene are SGHRS and YFSETQ. The CDR3 here is CASSLDRAGALQETQYF. CDR3 DNA sequence: TGCGCCAGCAGCTTGGACCGGGCGGGGGCCCTGCAAGAGACCCAGTACTTC. Using reference TRBV5-1 and TRBJ2-5 for the parts outside the CDR3, the full variable domain is KAGVTQTPRYLIKTRGQQVTLSCSPISGHRSVSWYQQTPGQGLQFLFEYFSETQRNKGNFPGRFSGRQFSNSRSEMNVSTLELGDSALYLCASSLDRAGALQETQYFGPGTRLLVL.

This clonotype was observed many times. The V call is TRBV29-1, the J call TRBJ2-3, with 7 bases lining up with TRBD2. J gave up 5 bases and V 3 bases, and 5 bases lay outside the gene matches. Germline V gene lookup returns CDR1 SQVTM and CDR2 ANQGSEA. This CDR3 has 13 residues. CDR3 residues: CSVDDREVDTQYF. CDR3 DNA: TGCAGCGTTGATGACCGGGAGGTAGATACGCAGTATTTT.

This clonotype has at least ten counts. The chain links TRBV28 to TRBJ2-3; 7 bases are a match to TRBD2. The CDR3 is made up of 15 amino acids. With 2 bases clipped from V and 2 bases from J, the junction kept 4 bases outside the gene matches. Germline V gene lookup returns CDR1 MDHEN and CDR2 SYDVKM. For the CDR3, the DNA is TGTGCCAGCAGTTTACCAGCGGGGACCACAGATACGCAGTATTTT. It encodes CASSLPAGTTDTQYF.

This clonotype was seen many times. The rearrangement uses TRBV12-3 or TRBV12-4 and TRBJ2-7; D gene ambiguous. The germline V and J ends were trimmed by 2 bases and 7 bases, with 12 bases remaining between them. The CDR3 contains 13 residues. CDR3 nucleotides: TGTGCCAGCAGTTTAAATTGGGTAGGTGAGCAGTACTTC. As protein: CASSLNWVGEQYF.

About this clonotype itself: Since a much larger clone is just one base distant, this may be a read error. The rearrangement links TRBV11-2 to TRBJ2-3; D might be TRBD1 or TRBD2, each matching 6 bases. This CDR3 comprises 17 residues. CDR1 is SGHAT, CDR2 FQNNGV, per germline. V was trimmed by 2 bases and J by 4 bases, leaving 19 bases between them. CDR3 coding DNA: TGTGCCAGCAGCTTATTACGGAGGGGGGTGCGGGCAGATACGCAGTATTTT. Translation: CASSLLRRGVRADTQYF.

This clonotype came up many times. Here the CDR3 DNA reads TGTGCCAGCAGTTACGCCTCCGGGTCGAACACTGAAGCTTTCTTT. This translates into CASSYASGSNTEAFF. The chain carries TRBV6-5 and TRBJ1-1; D is undetermined. V was pared by 2 bases and J by 1 base, with 11 bases between. The germline gives CDR1 MNHEY, CDR2 SVGAGI. The CDR3 contains 15 residues.

This clonotype was recorded many times. The CDR3 region has the DNA TGTGCCTCCAGGGACAGCGGAGGGGTTTACGAGCAGTACTTC. It is translated as CASRDSGGVYEQYF. The chain employs TRBV6-2 or TRBV6-3 and TRBJ2-7, with a weak D call TRBD1 (7 bases). V was shortened by 11 bases and J by 4 bases, with 21 bases between the two germline ends. The CDR3 extends over 14 amino acids. In germline, CDR1 is MNHEY, CDR2 SVGEGT.

This clonotype was counted many times. V and J are TRBV6-5 and TRBJ1-2; 12 bases line up with TRBD1. V gave up 6 bases and J gave up 4 bases; unmatched junction bases: 15. Germline lookup yields CDR1 MNHEY and CDR2 SVGAGI. This CDR3 is built from 18 residues. The CDR3, as DNA: TGTGCCAGCAGACAAACCGGGACAGGGGGCACCAGTAGCTATGGCTACACCTTC. Protein sequence: CASRQTGTGGTSSYGYTF.

This clonotype was observed many times. The V gene is TRBV7-2, the J gene TRBJ1-1; perhaps TRBD1 as D (6 bases). Looked up from germline, CDR1 is SGHTA and CDR2 is FQGNSA. The CDR3 sequence is 17 residues long. The germline V and J ends were trimmed by 4 bases and 5 bases, with 23 bases remaining between them. The CDR3 DNA is TGTGCCAGCAGCTCCATGGGTTGGGGGGCGCTTGGGACTGAAGCTTTCTTT. Translating it yields CASSSMGWGALGTEAFF.

This clonotype has at least ten counts. This chain connects TRBV11-1 to TRBJ2-3, with 7 bases that match TRBD2. CDR1 is SGHAT, CDR2 FQDESV, per germline (reference sequence). J gave up 4 bases and V 3 bases, and 10 bases lay outside the gene matches. The CDR3 is made up of 16 amino acids. DNA for the CDR3: TGTGCCAGCAGCTTGGCGGGCGGGACTACCCCAGATACGCAGTATTTT. This translates into CASSLAGGTTPDTQYF.

This clonotype was observed at least ten times. The rearrangement joins TRBV5-1 to TRBJ1-6; D may be TRBD1 (6 bases). This CDR3 comprises 17 residues. In germline, CDR1 is SGHRS, CDR2 YFSETQ. V was shortened by 3 bases and J by 9 bases, with 22 bases between the two germline ends. CDR3 amino acids: CASSSGHIKSGTSPLHF. DNA for the CDR3: TGCGCCAGCAGCTCGGGACATATAAAATCAGGAACTTCACCCCTCCACTTT.

This clonotype was seen ten or more times. The chain employs TRBV7-9 and TRBJ1-4, with TRBD1 identical over 9 bases. CDR1 SEHNR and CDR2 FQNEAQ come from the germline V gene (reference sequence). The CDR3 extends over 13 amino acids. The J segment lost 7 bases and the V segment lost 5 bases, leaving 2 bases of the junction unmatched. The CDR3 loop reads CASSPQGAEKLFF. As DNA, the CDR3 is TGTGCCAGCAGCCCACAGGGGGCTGAAAAACTGTTTTTT.

For this clonotype: One end of the junction is discordant with germline, which a read error may explain. This rearrangement joins TRBV5-1 to TRBJ2-7; 11 bases match TRBD1. The CDR3 sequence is 15 residues long. Per the germline V gene, CDR1 is SGHRS and CDR2 is YFSETQ. Here the CDR3 DNA reads TGTGCCAGCAGTTTCGGGACAGGGGGCTCCTACGAGCAGTACTTC. Protein sequence: CASSFGTGGSYEQYF.

This clonotype was observed at least ten times. The chain is built from TRBV28 and TRBJ2-2; no reliable D call. CDR1 and CDR2 from the germline V gene are MDHEN and SYDVKM. This CDR3 region has 14 residues. The V and J ends lost 5 bases and 5 bases respectively, with 12 bases between them. The CDR3 DNA sequence: TGTGCCAGCAGTCTCCCATTACGAACCGGGGAGCTGTTTTTT. This sequence encodes CASSLPLRTGELFF.

V gene TRBV12-3 or TRBV12-4 combines with J gene TRBJ2-5; D unclear. The CDR3 contains 15 residues. Trimming removed 0 bases from V and 3 bases from J, with 11 bases in between. CDR3: CASSLAGWDKETQYF. In nucleotides, the CDR3 is TGTGCCAGCAGTTTAGCTGGTTGGGATAAAGAGACCCAGTACTTC.

Ten or more counts support this clonotype. V gene TRBV7-8 combines with J gene TRBJ2-7, with D possibly being TRBD1 or TRBD2 (5 bases each). V was clipped by 1 base and J by 3 bases, with 19 bases between them. CDR1 is SGHVS and CDR2 is FQNEAQ in the germline V gene. The CDR3 contains 17 residues. The CDR3 DNA reads TGTGCCAGCAGCTTAGTGACGGGGCAGCCACGTTTCTACGAGCAGTACTTC. It encodes CASSLVTGQPRFYEQYF.